What follows describes a single T cell receptor (beta chain). The antigen is unknown. This CDR3 is 15 amino acids long. Per the germline V gene, CDR1 is MDHEN and CDR2 is SYDVKM. V lost 4 bases to trimming and J lost 4 bases; unmatched junction nucleotides: 7. Noted time point: blood 2 weeks post-SBRT. As to treatment: 15 Gy SBRT to primary tumor, nephrectomy 4 weeks later. This renal cell carcinoma was of the clear cell type. This entry comes from a study of radiation and T cells in renal cell carcinoma. Study-level results: From baseline, blood top tumor clonotypes peaked at 2 weeks post-radiation. No pretreatment tumor biopsies were available for baseline clonotypes.

Here immunoSEQ multiplex PCR was the method, and the copy in TCRdb shows in-frame clones only, minus some. The repertoire holds 100,000 to 150,000 clones, with 85% to 90% as singletons. The clonotype was recovered from a woman aged 70 to 79 with renal cell carcinoma. Here the sequenced sample was blood, taken from a patient whose treatment included radiotherapy and nephrectomy. The chain carries TRBV28 and TRBJ2-5; TRBD1 agrees at 9 bases. The CDR3 reads CASSSYRGQTETQYF. DNA for the CDR3: TGTGCCAGCAGTTCCTACAGGGGGCAAACAGAGACCCAGTACTTC.